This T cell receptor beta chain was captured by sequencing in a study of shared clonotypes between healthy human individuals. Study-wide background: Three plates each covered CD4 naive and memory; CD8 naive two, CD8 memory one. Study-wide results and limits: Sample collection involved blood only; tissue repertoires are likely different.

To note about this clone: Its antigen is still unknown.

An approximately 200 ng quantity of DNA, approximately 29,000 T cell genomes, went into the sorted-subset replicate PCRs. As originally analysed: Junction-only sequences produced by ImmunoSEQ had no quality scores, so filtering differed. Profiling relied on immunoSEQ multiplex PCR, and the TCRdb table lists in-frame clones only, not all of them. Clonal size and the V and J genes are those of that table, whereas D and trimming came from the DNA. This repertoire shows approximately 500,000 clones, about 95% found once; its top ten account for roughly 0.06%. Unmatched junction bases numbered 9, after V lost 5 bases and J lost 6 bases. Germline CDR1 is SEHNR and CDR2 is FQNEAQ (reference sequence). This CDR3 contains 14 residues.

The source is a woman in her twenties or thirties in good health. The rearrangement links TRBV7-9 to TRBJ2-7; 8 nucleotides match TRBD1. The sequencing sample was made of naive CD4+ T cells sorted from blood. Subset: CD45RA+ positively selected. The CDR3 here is CASSGGQGGAEQYF. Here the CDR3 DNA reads TGTGCCAGCAGCGGCGGACAGGGAGGCGCCGAGCAGTACTTC.